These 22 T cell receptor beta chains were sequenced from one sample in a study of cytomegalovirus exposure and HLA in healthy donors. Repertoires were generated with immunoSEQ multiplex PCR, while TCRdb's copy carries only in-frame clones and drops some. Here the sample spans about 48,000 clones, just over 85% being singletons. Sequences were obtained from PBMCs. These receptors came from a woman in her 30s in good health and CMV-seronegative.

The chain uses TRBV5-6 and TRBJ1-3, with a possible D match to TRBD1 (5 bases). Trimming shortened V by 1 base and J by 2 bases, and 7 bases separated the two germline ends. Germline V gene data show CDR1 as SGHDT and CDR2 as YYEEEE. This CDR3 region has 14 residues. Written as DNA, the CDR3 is TGTGCCAGCAGCTTGAGGGGAACTGGAAACACCATATATTTT. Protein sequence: CASSLRGTGNTIYF.

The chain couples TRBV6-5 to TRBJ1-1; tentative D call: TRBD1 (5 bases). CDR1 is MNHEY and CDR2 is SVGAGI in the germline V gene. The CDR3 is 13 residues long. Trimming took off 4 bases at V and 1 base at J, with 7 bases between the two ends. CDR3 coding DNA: TGTGCCAGCAGTTTGACAGCGAACACTGAAGCTTTCTTT. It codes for CASSLTANTEAFF.

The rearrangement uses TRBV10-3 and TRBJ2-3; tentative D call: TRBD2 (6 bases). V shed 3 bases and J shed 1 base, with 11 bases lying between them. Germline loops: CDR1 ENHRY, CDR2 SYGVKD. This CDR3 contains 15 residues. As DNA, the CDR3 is TGTGCCATCAGTGATGTAGCGGTAGGCACAGATACGCAGTATTTT. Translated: CAISDVAVGTDTQYF.

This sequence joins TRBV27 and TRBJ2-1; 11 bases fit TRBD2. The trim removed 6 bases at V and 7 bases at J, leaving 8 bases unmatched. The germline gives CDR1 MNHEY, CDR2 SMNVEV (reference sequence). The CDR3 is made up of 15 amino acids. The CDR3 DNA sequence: TGTGCCAGCAGCAAGGGACTAGCGGCCCTGAATGAGCAGTTCTTC. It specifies CASSKGLAALNEQFF.

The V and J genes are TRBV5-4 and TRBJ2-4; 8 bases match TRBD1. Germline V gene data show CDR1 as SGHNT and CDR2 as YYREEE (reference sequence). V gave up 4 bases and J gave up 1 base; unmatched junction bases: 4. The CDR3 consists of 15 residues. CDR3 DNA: TGTGCCAGCAGCGACAGGGGACTGGCCAAAAACATTCAGTACTTC. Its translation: CASSDRGLAKNIQYF.

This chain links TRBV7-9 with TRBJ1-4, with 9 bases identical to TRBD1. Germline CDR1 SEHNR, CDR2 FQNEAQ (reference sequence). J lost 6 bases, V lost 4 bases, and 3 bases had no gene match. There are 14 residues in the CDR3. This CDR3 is CASSSGQGDEKLFF. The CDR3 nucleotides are TGTGCCAGCAGCTCGGGACAGGGAGATGAAAAACTGTTTTTT.

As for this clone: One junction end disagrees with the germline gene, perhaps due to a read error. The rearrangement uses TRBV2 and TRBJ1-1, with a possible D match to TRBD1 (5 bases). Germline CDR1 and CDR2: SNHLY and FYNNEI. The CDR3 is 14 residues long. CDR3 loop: CTSTRVTGNTEAFF. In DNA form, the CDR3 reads TGTACCAGCACTAGAGTAACAGGGAACACTGAAGCTTTCTTT.

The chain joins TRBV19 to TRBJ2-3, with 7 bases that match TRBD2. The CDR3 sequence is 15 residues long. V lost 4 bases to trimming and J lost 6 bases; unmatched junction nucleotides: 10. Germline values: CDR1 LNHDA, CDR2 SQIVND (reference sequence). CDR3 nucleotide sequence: TGTGCCAGTAGTAGGGGAGGGCGAGTCGGTGATACGCAGTATTTT. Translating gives CASSRGGRVGDTQYF.

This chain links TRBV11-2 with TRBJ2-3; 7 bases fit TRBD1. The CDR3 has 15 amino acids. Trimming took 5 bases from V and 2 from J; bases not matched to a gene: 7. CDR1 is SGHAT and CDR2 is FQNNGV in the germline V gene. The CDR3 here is CASSPDRAFTDTQYF. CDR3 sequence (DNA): TGTGCCAGCAGCCCCGACAGGGCGTTCACAGATACGCAGTATTTT.

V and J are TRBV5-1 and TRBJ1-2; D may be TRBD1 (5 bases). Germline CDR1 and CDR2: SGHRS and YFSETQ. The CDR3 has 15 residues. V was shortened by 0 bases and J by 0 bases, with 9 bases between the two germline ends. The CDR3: CASSLGGESNYGYTF. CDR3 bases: TGCGCCAGCAGCTTGGGGGGGGAATCTAACTATGGCTACACCTTC.

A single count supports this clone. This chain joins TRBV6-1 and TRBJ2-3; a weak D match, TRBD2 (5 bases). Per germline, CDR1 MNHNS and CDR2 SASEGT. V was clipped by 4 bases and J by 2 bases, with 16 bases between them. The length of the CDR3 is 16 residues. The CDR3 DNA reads TGTGCCAGCAGTGTGGGTGGCGGAGGCCCCACAGATACGCAGTATTTT. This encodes CASSVGGGGPTDTQYF.

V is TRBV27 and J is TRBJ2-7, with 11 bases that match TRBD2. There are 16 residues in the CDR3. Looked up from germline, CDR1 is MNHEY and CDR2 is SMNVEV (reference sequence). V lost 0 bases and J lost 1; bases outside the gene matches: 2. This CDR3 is CASSLSGLAVSYEQYF. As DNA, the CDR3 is TGTGCCAGCAGTTTATCGGGACTAGCGGTATCCTACGAGCAGTACTTC.

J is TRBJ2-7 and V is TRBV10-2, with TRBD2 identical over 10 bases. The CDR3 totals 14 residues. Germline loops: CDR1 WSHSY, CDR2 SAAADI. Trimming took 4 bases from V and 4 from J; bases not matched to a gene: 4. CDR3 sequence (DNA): TGCGCCAGCAGTGTTAGCGGGAGGCCATACGAGCAGTACTTC. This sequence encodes CASSVSGRPYEQYF.

Here the CDR3 DNA reads TGTGCCAGCAGTTTACTTACAGCCTCCAATGAGCAGTTCTTC. It specifies CASSLLTASNEQFF. J is TRBJ2-1 and V is TRBV27; the D is unclear. V was pared by 2 bases and J by 6 bases, with 11 bases between. Germline CDR1 is MNHEY and CDR2 is SMNVEV (reference sequence). The CDR3 sequence is 14 residues long.

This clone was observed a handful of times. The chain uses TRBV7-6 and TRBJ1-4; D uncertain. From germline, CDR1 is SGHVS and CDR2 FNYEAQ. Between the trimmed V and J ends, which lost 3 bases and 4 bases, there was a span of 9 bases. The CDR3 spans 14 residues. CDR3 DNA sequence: TGTGCCAGCAGCTTCGCGGCCGGTAATGAAAAACTGTTTTTT. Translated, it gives CASSFAAGNEKLFF.

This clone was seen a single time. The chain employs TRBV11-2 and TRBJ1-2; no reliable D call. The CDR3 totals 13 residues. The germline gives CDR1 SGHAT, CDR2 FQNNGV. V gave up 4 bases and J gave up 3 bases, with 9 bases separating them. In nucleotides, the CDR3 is TGTGCCAGCAGCTGGCGGGAATACTATGGCTACACCTTC. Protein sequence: CASSWREYYGYTF.

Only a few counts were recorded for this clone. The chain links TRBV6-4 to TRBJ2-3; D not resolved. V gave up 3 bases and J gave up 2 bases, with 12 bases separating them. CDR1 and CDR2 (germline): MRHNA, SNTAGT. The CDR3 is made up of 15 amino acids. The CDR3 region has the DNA TGTGCCAGCAGTGAGGAGAGCAGCTACACAGATACGCAGTATTTT. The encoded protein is CASSEESSYTDTQYF.

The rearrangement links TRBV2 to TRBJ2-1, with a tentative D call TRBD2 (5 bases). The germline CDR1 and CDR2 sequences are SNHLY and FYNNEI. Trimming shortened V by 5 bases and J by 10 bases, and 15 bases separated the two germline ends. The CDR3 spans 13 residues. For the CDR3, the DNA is TGTGCCAGCAGTTGGTTTGAAGCGGTGGAGCAGTTCTTC. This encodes CASSWFEAVEQFF.

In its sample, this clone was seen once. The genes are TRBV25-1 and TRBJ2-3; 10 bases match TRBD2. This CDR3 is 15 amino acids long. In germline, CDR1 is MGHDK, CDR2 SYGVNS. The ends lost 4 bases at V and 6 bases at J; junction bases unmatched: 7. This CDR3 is CASSAASGRTDTQYF. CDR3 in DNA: TGTGCCAGCAGTGCAGCTAGCGGGAGAACGGATACGCAGTATTTT.

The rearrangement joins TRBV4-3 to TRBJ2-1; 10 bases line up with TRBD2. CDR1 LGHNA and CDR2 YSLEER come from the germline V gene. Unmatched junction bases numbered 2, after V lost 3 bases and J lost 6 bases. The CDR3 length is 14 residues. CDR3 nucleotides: TGCGCCAGCAGCCACGGACTAGCGGCCAATGAGCAGTTCTTC. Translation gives CASSHGLAANEQFF.

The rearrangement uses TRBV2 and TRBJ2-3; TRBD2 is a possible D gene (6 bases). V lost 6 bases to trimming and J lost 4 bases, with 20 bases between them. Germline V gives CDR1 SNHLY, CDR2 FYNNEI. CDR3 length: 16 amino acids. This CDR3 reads CASSPTVAGRPDTQYF. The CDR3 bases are TGTGCCAGCAGCCCGACTGTGGCGGGGCGGCCAGATACGCAGTATTTT.

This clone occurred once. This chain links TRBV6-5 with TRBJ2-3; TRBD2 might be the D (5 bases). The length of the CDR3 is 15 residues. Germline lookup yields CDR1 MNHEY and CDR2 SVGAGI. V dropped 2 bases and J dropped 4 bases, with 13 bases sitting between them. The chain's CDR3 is CASSYGPGNPDTQYF. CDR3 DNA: TGTGCCAGCAGTTACGGACCGGGGAACCCAGATACGCAGTATTTT.